The 29 T cell receptor beta chains presented below share a single source sample, sequenced in a study of cytomegalovirus exposure and HLA in healthy donors. It was with 60 Vbeta and 13 Jbeta primers that the PCR ran. Some clones are missing from TCRdb's copy, which holds only in-frame ones; the method was immunoSEQ multiplex PCR. In the table there are 85,000 to 100,000 clones, about 79% of which are singletons. The material sequenced was PBMCs. The receptors here all came from a male donor in good health and CMV-seropositive.

The chain uses TRBV19 and TRBJ1-1; maybe TRBD1 (6 bases). Germline-derived CDR1 and CDR2 are LNHDA and SQIVND (reference sequence). V gave up 3 bases and J gave up 1 base, with 12 bases separating them. The CDR3 covers 15 residues. The CDR3 loop reads CASSIPLRGNTEAFF. The CDR3 DNA is TGTGCCAGTAGTATTCCTCTCAGGGGGAACACTGAAGCTTTCTTT.

The rearrangement links TRBV30 to TRBJ1-5; 12 bases are a match to TRBD1. Unmatched junction bases numbered 16, after V lost 2 bases and J lost 2 bases. This CDR3 contains 20 residues. The germline CDR1 and CDR2 sequences are GTSNPN and SVGIG (reference sequence). The CDR3 region is CAWSSGPGGTGGFRNQPQHF. The CDR3 coding sequence is TGTGCCTGGAGTTCCGGACCCGGGGGGACAGGGGGCTTTCGCAATCAGCCCCAGCATTTT.

This clone appeared a single time. The V gene is TRBV2, the J gene TRBJ2-5; D may be TRBD2 (5 bases). The CDR3 spans 14 residues. Trimming stripped 1 base from V and 2 bases from J, with 8 bases between. The germline gives CDR1 SNHLY, CDR2 FYNNEI. DNA for the CDR3: TGTGCCAGCAGTGAAGTGGACTGGCAAGAGACCCAGTACTTC. Its translation: CASSEVDWQETQYF.

The CDR3 region is CATAGGWNTEAFF. The CDR3 nucleotides are TGTGCGACGGCAGGGGGCTGGAACACTGAAGCTTTCTTT. V gene TRBV6-5 combines with J gene TRBJ1-1; 8 nucleotides line up with TRBD1. The germline V gene encodes CDR1 MNHEY and CDR2 SVGAGI. The CDR3 is 13 residues long.

This chain links TRBV5-1 with TRBJ2-5, with D possibly being TRBD1 (6 bases). This CDR3 contains 14 residues. Germline values: CDR1 SGHRS, CDR2 YFSETQ. Between the trimmed V and J ends, which lost 0 bases and 1 base, there was a span of 7 bases. CDR3 loop: CASSLDRAQETQYF. CDR3 nucleotide sequence: TGCGCCAGCAGCTTGGACAGGGCCCAAGAGACCCAGTACTTC.

The chain employs TRBV9 and TRBJ1-6, with a tentative D call TRBD1 (6 bases). V lost 0 bases to trimming and J lost 8 bases, with 12 bases between them. CDR3 size: 15 residues. Germline V gene sequence: CDR1 SGDLS, CDR2 YYNGEE. The CDR3 bases are TGTGCCAGCAGCGTAGGCACAGGGACGGATTCACCCCTCCACTTT. Translation gives CASSVGTGTDSPLHF.

The CDR3 bases are TGTGCCTGGAATGTAGCCCGGGGGGCCCGTGAGCAGTTCTTC. It is translated as CAWNVARGAREQFF. J is TRBJ2-1 and V is TRBV30; D might be TRBD2 (7 bases). The CDR3 spans 14 residues. Trimming took 4 bases from V and 9 from J, leaving 19 bases between them. Germline V gene data show CDR1 as GTSNPN and CDR2 as SVGIG (reference sequence).

V gene TRBV30 combines with J gene TRBJ2-6, with 10 bases aligning to TRBD1. With 5 bases clipped from V and 0 bases from J, the junction kept 13 bases outside the gene matches. Per the germline V gene, CDR1 is GTSNPN and CDR2 is SVGIG (reference sequence). CDR3 length: 19 amino acids. Here the CDR3 reads CAWYPLRGQGYSGANVLTF. The CDR3 DNA sequence: TGTGCCTGGTACCCTCTTAGGGGACAGGGGTACTCTGGGGCCAACGTCCTGACTTTC.

The V gene is TRBV5-8, the J gene TRBJ1-3; a weak D match, TRBD1 (5 bases). Germline V gene sequence: CDR1 SGHTS, CDR2 YDEGEE. V dropped 1 base and J dropped 0 bases, with 11 bases sitting between them. There are 16 residues in the CDR3. The CDR3 DNA reads TGTGCCAGCAGCTTGCTCGGACATTCCTCTGGAAACACCATATATTTT. Its protein is CASSLLGHSSGNTIYF.

V usage is TRBV4-2 and J usage is TRBJ2-1; tentative D call: TRBD1 (5 bases). Looked up from germline, CDR1 is LGHNA and CDR2 is YNFKEQ. With 4 bases removed from V and 8 bases from J, the gap between germline ends came to 12 bases. This CDR3 has 13 amino acids. The CDR3, as DNA: TGTGCCAGCAGCCCCGGCAGGGCGGATGAGCAGTTCTTC. Protein sequence: CASSPGRADEQFF.

The V call is TRBV19, the J call TRBJ1-5; a weak D match, TRBD1 (5 bases). V was pared by 0 bases and J by 7 bases, with 16 bases between. Germline lookup yields CDR1 LNHDA and CDR2 SQIVND (reference sequence). The length of the CDR3 is 16 residues. This CDR3 reads CASSIEGGRAQQPQHF. As DNA, the CDR3 is TGTGCCAGTAGTATAGAGGGGGGGAGGGCTCAGCAGCCCCAGCATTTT. The full variable domain, in which reference TRBV19 and TRBJ1-5 provide the parts outside the CDR3, is DGGITQSPKYLFRKEGQNVTLSCEQNLNHDAMYWYRQDPGQGLRLIYYSQIVNDFQKGDIAEGYSVSREKKESFPLTVTSAQKNPTAFYLCASSIEGGRAQQPQHFGDGTRLSIL.

The chain links TRBV7-2 to TRBJ1-1, with 9 positions matching TRBD1. This CDR3 comprises 14 residues. Germline loops: CDR1 SGHTA, CDR2 FQGNSA. The trim removed 5 bases at V and 5 bases at J, leaving 6 bases unmatched. The CDR3 DNA is TGTGCCAGCAGCCCAGGACAGGGGAGGACTGAAGCTTTCTTT. It encodes CASSPGQGRTEAFF.

The chain links TRBV7-9 to TRBJ2-1, with TRBD2 identical over 10 bases. V gave up 4 bases and J gave up 4 bases; unmatched junction bases: 7. CDR3 length: 16 amino acids. Looked up from germline, CDR1 is SEHNR and CDR2 is FQNEAQ (reference sequence). The CDR3 reads CASSSVAGGPYNEQFF. The CDR3 DNA follows: TGTGCCAGCAGCTCCGTAGCGGGGGGCCCTTACAATGAGCAGTTCTTC.

This sequence joins TRBV5-1 and TRBJ1-1; 7 positions agree with TRBD1. J gave up 8 bases and V 0 bases, and 4 bases lay outside the gene matches. Germline-derived CDR1 and CDR2 are SGHRS and YFSETQ. The CDR3 has 13 amino acids. CDR3 residues: CASSLVTGQEAFF. The CDR3 nucleotides read TGCGCCAGCAGCTTGGTGACAGGGCAAGAAGCTTTCTTT.

The CDR3 reads CASRAGNSPTDTQYF. DNA for the CDR3: TGCGCCAGCAGGGCGGGGAATTCCCCCACAGATACGCAGTATTTT. This sequence joins TRBV4-3 and TRBJ2-3, with a weak D call TRBD2 (6 bases). The CDR3 runs to 15 residues. V was shortened by 6 bases and J by 2 bases, with 15 bases between the two germline ends. CDR1 LGHNA and CDR2 YSLEER come from the germline V gene.

This chain joins TRBV5-6 and TRBJ1-2, with a weak D call TRBD1 (6 bases). Trimming shortened V by 1 base and J by 4 bases, and 14 bases separated the two germline ends. Germline CDR1 is SGHDT and CDR2 is YYEEEE. The CDR3 has 15 residues. Written as DNA, the CDR3 is TGTGCCAGCAGCTTGAAACCACAGGGTACCTATGGCTACACCTTC. It codes for CASSLKPQGTYGYTF.

This clone has a handful of counts. The V call is TRBV9, the J call TRBJ1-6, with 7 bases matching TRBD1. With V trimmed by 0 bases and J by 6 bases, 3 bases remained unmatched. The CDR3 is made up of 15 amino acids. The V gene's germline CDR1 is SGDLS and CDR2 YYNGEE. The CDR3 DNA is TGTGCCAGCAGCGTAGGACAGGGACGTAATTCACCCCTCCACTTT. It translates to CASSVGQGRNSPLHF.

The chain carries TRBV2 and TRBJ2-7; D is ambiguous. Germline V gives CDR1 SNHLY, CDR2 FYNNEI. Trimming shortened V by 7 bases and J by 4 bases, and 17 bases separated the two germline ends. The CDR3 is 14 residues long. CDR3 loop: CASKRRPEVYEQYF. CDR3 bases: TGTGCCAGCAAAAGGCGACCTGAGGTTTACGAGCAGTACTTC.

The V and J genes are TRBV9 and TRBJ2-7, with D unresolved. V lost 3 bases and J lost 0, with 13 bases in between. The CDR3 is 15 residues long. Germline V gene lookup returns CDR1 SGDLS and CDR2 YYNGEE. CDR3 in amino acids: CASSAYSKSSYEQYF. CDR3 sequence (DNA): TGTGCCAGCAGCGCTTACAGTAAGAGCTCCTACGAGCAGTACTTC.

The rearrangement uses TRBV5-6 and TRBJ2-2; D is possibly TRBD1 (7 bases). The V gene lost 0 bases and the J gene lost 6 bases, with 12 bases spanning the gap. The CDR3 is 15 residues long. Germline CDR1 is SGHDT and CDR2 is YYEEEE. CDR3 sequence (DNA): TGTGCCAGCAGCTTGGCAGGGGGGCGGGCCGGGGAGCTGTTTTTT. Its translation: CASSLAGGRAGELFF.

The genes are TRBV7-9 and TRBJ2-5; D might be TRBD1 (5 bases). Germline assignment: CDR1 SEHNR and CDR2 FQNEAQ (reference sequence). The CDR3 covers 15 residues. Trimming shortened V by 5 bases and J by 3 bases, and 16 bases separated the two germline ends. DNA for the CDR3: TGTGCCAGCAGCCCAAAGGCAGGGCCCAAAGAGACCCAGTACTTC. Its protein product is CASSPKAGPKETQYF.

The table lists this clone with a few counts. The gene calls are TRBV19 and TRBJ2-1, with 8 bases lining up with TRBD2. Trimming removed 2 bases from V and 10 bases from J; junction bases left unmatched: 4. This CDR3 has 13 amino acids. Germline V gene lookup returns CDR1 LNHDA and CDR2 SQIVND (reference sequence). Here the CDR3 reads CASSIQRGTEQFF. Written as DNA, the CDR3 is TGTGCCAGTAGTATACAGCGGGGGACCGAGCAGTTCTTC.

This clone was seen ten or more times. V is TRBV4-1 and J is TRBJ1-1; D is ambiguous. Per germline, CDR1 MGHRA and CDR2 YSYEKL. V lost 0 bases to trimming and J lost 1 base, with 15 bases between them. This CDR3 spans 17 amino acids. CDR3 sequence reads: CASSQDGPAVKNTEAFF. CDR3 sequence (DNA): TGCGCCAGCAGCCAAGATGGTCCCGCAGTCAAGAACACTGAAGCTTTCTTT.

This chain uses TRBV12-5 with TRBJ1-1, with unresolved D. V was clipped by 3 bases and J by 1 base, with 3 bases between them. The CDR3 sequence is 12 residues long. The germline CDR1 and CDR2 sequences are LGHNT and FRNRAP. The CDR3, as DNA: TGTGCTAGTGGTTTCAGGAACACTGAAGCTTTCTTT. As protein: CASGFRNTEAFF.

The V call is TRBV14, the J call TRBJ1-2; maybe TRBD1 (6 bases). CDR1 and CDR2 (germline): SGHDN, FVKESK. CDR3 length: 13 residues. The V and J ends lost 3 bases and 6 bases respectively, with 11 bases between them. The CDR3 sequence is CASSQQGLNGYTF. CDR3 DNA: TGTGCCAGCAGCCAGCAGGGGTTAAATGGCTACACCTTC.

V is TRBV30 and J is TRBJ1-4; 7 bases line up with TRBD1. Trimming cost V 2 bases and J 6 bases; bases outside gene matches: 12. CDR3 length: 16 residues. Germline V gene lookup returns CDR1 GTSNPN and CDR2 SVGIG (reference sequence). The CDR3 sequence: CAWSPRGQLHHEKLFF. In DNA form, the CDR3 reads TGTGCCTGGAGTCCCCGGGGACAGCTTCACCATGAAAAACTGTTTTTT.

J is TRBJ2-5 and V is TRBV9; 10 nucleotides align to TRBD2. The CDR3 covers 15 residues. Trimming at V came to 3 bases and at J to 0 bases, leaving 2 bases not matched to a gene. Germline V CDR1 and CDR2: SGDLS, YYNGEE. The CDR3 DNA reads TGTGCCAGCAGCGGGACTAGCGGATACCAAGAGACCCAGTACTTC. It is translated as CASSGTSGYQETQYF.

CDR3 residues: CASSKVRGLGSGEAFF. DNA for the CDR3: TGTGCCAGCAGCAAAGTTAGGGGTCTAGGTTCCGGTGAAGCTTTCTTT. The chain is built from TRBV21-1 and TRBJ1-1; no check of the table's D call, TRBD1, against the DNA was made. TRBV21-1 has pseudogene status. This CDR3 region has 16 residues.

V gene TRBV6-6 combines with J gene TRBJ1-1; TRBD1 might be the D (5 bases). V was pared by 4 bases and J by 4 bases, with 7 bases between. The CDR3 consists of 12 residues. Germline V lookup: CDR1 MNHNY, CDR2 SVGAGI (reference sequence). In DNA form, the CDR3 reads TGTGCCAGCAGTTTGACAGCCACTGAAGCTTTCTTT. Protein: CASSLTATEAFF.